Detailed here is one T cell receptor (beta chain). Antigen unknown. The data were taken from a study of OX40 agonist ivuxolimab in advanced cancers. At the level of the study: Checkpoint inhibitors had been given previously to approximately 41% of patients. Study-wide points: Clonal expansion by week 6 occurred in CD4+ and CD8+ blood T cells (at 0.1 to 3.0 mg/kg).

Some clones are missing from TCRdb's copy, which holds only in-frame ones; the method was immunoSEQ multiplex PCR. The data contain 71,000 or so clones, roughly nine tenths of them singletons. Trimming pared 2 bases from V and 7 bases from J, leaving 7 bases between. This CDR3 has 13 residues. Germline CDR1 is SGHDT and CDR2 is YYEEEE. The receptor comes from an adult with an advanced solid tumor such as melanoma, head and neck, liver or kidney cancer. The J gene is TRBJ1-6, the V gene TRBV5-6; D perhaps matches TRBD1 (5 bases). Sequencing used CD4+ or CD8+ T cells sorted from blood, obtained in a trial of the OX40 agonist ivuxolimab. The CDR3 sequence is CASSFPGNSPLHF. As DNA, the CDR3 is TGTGCCAGCAGCTTTCCAGGGAATTCACCCCTCCACTTT. The entire variable domain, with the rest obtained from reference TRBV5-6 and TRBJ1-6, is as follows: DAGVTQSPTHLIKTRGQQVTLRCSPKSGHDTVSWYQQALGQGPQFIFQYYEEEERQRGNFPDRFSGHQFPNYSSELNVNALLLGDSALYLCASSFPGNSPLHFGNGTRLTVT.